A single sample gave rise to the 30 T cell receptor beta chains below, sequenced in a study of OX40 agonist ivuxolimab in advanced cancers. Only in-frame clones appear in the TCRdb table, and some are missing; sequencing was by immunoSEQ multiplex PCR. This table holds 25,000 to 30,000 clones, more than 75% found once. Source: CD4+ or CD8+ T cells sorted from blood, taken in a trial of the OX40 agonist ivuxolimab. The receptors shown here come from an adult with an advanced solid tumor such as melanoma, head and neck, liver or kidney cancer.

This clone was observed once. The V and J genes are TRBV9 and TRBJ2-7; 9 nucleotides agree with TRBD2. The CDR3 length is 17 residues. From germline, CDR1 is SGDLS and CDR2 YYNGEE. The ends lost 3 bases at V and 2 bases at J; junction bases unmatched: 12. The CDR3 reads CASSDTSLAGEPYEQYF. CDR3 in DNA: TGTGCCAGCAGCGACACGTCCTTAGCGGGAGAACCCTACGAGCAGTACTTC.

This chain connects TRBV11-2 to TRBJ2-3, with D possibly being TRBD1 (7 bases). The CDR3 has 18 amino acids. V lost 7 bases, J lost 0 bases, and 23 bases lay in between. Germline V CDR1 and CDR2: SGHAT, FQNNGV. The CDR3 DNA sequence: TGTGCCAGCATTTATGGGGGGACAGTGGTTGCTAGCACAGATACGCAGTATTTT. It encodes CASIYGGTVVASTDTQYF. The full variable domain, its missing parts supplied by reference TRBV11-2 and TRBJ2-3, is EAGVAQSPRYKIIEKRQSVAFWCNPISGHATLYWYQQILGQGPKLLIQFQNNGVVDDSQLPKDRFSAERLKGVDSTLKIQPAKLEDSAVYLCASIYGGTVVASTDTQYFGPGTRLTVL.

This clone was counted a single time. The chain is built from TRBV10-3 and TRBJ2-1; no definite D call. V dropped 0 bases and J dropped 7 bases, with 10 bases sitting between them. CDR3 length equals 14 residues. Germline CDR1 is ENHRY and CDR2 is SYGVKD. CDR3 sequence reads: CAISESGPLNEQFF. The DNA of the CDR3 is TGTGCCATCAGTGAGTCCGGGCCGTTAAATGAGCAGTTCTTC.

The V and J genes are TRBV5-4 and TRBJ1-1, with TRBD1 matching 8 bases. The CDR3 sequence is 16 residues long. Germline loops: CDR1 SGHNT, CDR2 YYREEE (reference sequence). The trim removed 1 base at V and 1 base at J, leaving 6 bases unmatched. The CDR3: CASSLRSGTGNTEAFF. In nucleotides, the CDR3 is TGTGCCAGCAGCTTGCGCTCCGGGACAGGGAACACTGAAGCTTTCTTT.

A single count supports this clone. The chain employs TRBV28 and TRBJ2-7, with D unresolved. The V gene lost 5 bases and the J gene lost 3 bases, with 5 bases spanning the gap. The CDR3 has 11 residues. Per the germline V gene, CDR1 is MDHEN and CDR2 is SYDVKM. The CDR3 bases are TGTGCCAGCAGTACCTTCTACGAGCAGTACTTC. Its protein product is CASSTFYEQYF.

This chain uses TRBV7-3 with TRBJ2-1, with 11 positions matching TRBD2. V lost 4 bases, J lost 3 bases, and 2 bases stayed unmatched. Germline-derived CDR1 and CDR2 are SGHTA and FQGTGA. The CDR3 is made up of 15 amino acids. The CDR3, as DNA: TGTGCCAGCAGCTCCCTAGCGGGAGGCTACAATGAGCAGTTCTTC. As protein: CASSSLAGGYNEQFF.

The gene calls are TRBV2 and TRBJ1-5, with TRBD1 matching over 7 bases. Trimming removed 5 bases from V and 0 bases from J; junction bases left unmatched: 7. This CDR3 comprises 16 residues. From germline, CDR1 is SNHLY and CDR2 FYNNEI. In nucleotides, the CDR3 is TGTGCCAGCAGTCGGGACAGCAGATATAGCAATCAGCCCCAGCATTTT. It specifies CASSRDSRYSNQPQHF.

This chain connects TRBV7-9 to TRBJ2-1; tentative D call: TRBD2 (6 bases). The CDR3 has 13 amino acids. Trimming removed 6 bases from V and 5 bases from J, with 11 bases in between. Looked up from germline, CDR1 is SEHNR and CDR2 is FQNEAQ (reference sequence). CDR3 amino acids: CASSREMDNEQFF. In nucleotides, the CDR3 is TGTGCCAGCAGTCGGGAGATGGACAATGAGCAGTTCTTC. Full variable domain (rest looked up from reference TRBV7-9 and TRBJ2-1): DTGVSQNPRHKITKRGQNVTFRCDPISEHNRLYWYRQTLGQGPEFLTYFQNEAQLEKSRLLSDRFSAERPKGSFSTLEIQRTEQGDSAMYLCASSREMDNEQFFGPGTRLTVL.

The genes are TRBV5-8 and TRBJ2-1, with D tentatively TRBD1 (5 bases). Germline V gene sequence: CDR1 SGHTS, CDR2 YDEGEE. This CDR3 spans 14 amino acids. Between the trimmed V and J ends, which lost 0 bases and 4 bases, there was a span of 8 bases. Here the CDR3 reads CASSLVGVYNEQFF. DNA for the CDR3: TGTGCCAGCAGCTTGGTAGGGGTTTACAATGAGCAGTTCTTC. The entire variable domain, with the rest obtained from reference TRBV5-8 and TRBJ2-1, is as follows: EAGVTQSPTHLIKTRGQQATLRCSPISGHTSVYWYQQALGLGLQFLLWYDEGEERNRGNFPPRFSGRQFPNYSSELNVNALELEDSALYLCASSLVGVYNEQFFGPGTRLTVL.

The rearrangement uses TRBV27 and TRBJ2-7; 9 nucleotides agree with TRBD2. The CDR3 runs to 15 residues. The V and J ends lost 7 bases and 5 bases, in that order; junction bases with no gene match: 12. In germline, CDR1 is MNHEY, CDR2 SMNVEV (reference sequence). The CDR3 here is CASTRLAGISDEQYF. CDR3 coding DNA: TGTGCCAGCACCCGGCTAGCGGGAATTAGCGACGAGCAGTACTTC.

The CDR3 DNA reads as TGCGCCAGCAGCACCGGGACTAGCGGGAACCAAGAGACCCAGTACTTC. Encoded protein: CASSTGTSGNQETQYF. This chain connects TRBV5-1 to TRBJ2-5; 13 nucleotides agree with TRBD2. Germline V gene data show CDR1 as SGHRS and CDR2 as YFSETQ. The J segment lost 0 bases and the V segment lost 4 bases, leaving 3 bases of the junction unmatched. This CDR3 has 16 amino acids. The full variable domain, completed using reference TRBV5-1 and TRBJ2-5, is KAGVTQTPRYLIKTRGQQVTLSCSPISGHRSVSWYQQTPGQGLQFLFEYFSETQRNKGNFPGRFSGRQFSNSRSEMNVSTLELGDSALYLCASSTGTSGNQETQYFGPGTRLLVL.

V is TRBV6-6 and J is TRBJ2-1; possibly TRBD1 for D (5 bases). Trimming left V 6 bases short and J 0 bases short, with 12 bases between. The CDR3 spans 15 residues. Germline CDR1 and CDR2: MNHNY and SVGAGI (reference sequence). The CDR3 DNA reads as TGTGCCAGCAGAGAGACAGAGAGCTCCTACAATGAGCAGTTCTTC. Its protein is CASRETESSYNEQFF.

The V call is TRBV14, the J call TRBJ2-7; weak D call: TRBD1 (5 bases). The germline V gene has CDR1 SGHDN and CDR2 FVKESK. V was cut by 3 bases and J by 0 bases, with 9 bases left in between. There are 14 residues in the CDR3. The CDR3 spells CASSHRALSYEQYF. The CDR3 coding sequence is TGTGCCAGCAGCCACAGGGCTCTCTCCTACGAGCAGTACTTC.

The CDR3 is CASIEDRTNTEAFF. For the CDR3, the DNA is TGTGCCAGTATTGAGGACAGGACGAACACTGAAGCTTTCTTT. This chain joins TRBV19 and TRBJ1-1, with 7 bases fitting TRBD1. V dropped 7 bases and J dropped 1; count of bases not matched to a gene: 6. In germline, CDR1 is LNHDA, CDR2 SQIVND (reference sequence). The CDR3 extends over 14 amino acids. The full variable domain, completed using reference TRBV19 and TRBJ1-1, is DGGITQSPKYLFRKEGQNVTLSCEQNLNHDAMYWYRQDPGQGLRLIYYSQIVNDFQKGDIAEGYSVSREKKESFPLTVTSAQKNPTAFYLCASIEDRTNTEAFFGQGTRLTVV.

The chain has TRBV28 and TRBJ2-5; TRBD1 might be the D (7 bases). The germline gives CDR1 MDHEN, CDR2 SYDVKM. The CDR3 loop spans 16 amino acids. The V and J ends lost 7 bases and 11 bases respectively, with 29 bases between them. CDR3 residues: CASNLVGAAEGADQYF. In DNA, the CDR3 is TGTGCCAGCAATTTGGTGGGAGCAGCGGAGGGGGCGGATCAGTACTTC.

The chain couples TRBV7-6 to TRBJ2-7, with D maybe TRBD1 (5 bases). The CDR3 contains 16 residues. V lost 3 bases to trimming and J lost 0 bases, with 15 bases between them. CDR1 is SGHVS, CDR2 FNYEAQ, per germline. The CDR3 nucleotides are TGTGCCAGCAGCTTTAGCCGGCAGGGAATCTCCTACGAGCAGTACTTC. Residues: CASSFSRQGISYEQYF.

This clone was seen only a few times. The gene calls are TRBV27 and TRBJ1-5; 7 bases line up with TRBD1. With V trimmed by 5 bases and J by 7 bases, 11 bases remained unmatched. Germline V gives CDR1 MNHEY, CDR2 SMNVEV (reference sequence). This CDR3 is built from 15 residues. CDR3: CASSRQGDLGQPQHF. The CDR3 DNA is TGTGCCAGCAGTAGGCAGGGGGATCTTGGGCAGCCCCAGCATTTT.

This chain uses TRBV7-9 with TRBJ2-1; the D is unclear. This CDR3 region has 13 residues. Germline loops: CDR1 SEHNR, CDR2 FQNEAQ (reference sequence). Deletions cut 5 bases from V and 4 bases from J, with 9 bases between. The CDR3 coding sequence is TGTGCCAGCAGCCCCGACCTTTACAATGAGCAGTTCTTC. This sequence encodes CASSPDLYNEQFF.

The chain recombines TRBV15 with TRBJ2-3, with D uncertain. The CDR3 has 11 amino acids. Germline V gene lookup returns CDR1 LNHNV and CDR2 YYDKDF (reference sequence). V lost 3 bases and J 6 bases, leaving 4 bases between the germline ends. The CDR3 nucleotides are TGTGCCACCAGCAGCGTCGATACGCAGTATTTT. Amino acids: CATSSVDTQYF.

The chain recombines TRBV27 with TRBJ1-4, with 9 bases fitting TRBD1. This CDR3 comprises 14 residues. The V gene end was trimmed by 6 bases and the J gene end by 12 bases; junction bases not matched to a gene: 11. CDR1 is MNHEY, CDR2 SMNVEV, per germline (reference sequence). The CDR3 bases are TGTGCCAGCAGCCCAACCGGGACAGGGAGTCAACTGTTTTTT. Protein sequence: CASSPTGTGSQLFF.

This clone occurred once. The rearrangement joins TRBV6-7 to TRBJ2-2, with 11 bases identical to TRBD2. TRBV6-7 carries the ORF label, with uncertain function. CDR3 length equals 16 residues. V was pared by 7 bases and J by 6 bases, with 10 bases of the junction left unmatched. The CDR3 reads CASTETSGICSGELFF. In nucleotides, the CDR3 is TGTGCCAGCACCGAGACTAGCGGGATATGCTCCGGGGAGCTGTTTTTT.

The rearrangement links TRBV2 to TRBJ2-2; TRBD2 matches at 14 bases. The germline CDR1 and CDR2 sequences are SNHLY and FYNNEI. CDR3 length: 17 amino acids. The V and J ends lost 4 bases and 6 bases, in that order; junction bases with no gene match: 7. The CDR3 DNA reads TGTGCCAGCAGTGTGGGACTAGCGGGAGAAATGCCCGGGGAGCTGTTTTTT. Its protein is CASSVGLAGEMPGELFF.

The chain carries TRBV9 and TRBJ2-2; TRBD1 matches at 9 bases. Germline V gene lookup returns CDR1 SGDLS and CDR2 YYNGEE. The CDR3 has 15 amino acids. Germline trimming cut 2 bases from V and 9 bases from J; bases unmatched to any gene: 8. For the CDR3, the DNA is TGTGCCAGCAGCGTTACGGGACAGGGTGTTAGGGAGCTGTTTTTT. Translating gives CASSVTGQGVRELFF.

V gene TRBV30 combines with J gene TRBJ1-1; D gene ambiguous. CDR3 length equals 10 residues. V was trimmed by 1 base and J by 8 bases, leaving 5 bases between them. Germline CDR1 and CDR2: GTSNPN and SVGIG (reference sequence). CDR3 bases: TGTGCCTGGAGTGGAGGAGAAGCTTTCTTT. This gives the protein CAWSGGEAFF.

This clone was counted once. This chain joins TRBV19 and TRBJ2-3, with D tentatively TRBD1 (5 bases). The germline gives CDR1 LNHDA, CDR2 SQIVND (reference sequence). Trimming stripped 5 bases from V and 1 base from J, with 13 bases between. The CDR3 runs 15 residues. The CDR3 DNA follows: TGTGCCAGTAGTTACCTGGGGCCCGGCACAGATACGCAGTATTTT. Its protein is CASSYLGPGTDTQYF. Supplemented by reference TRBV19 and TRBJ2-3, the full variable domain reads DGGITQSPKYLFRKEGQNVTLSCEQNLNHDAMYWYRQDPGQGLRLIYYSQIVNDFQKGDIAEGYSVSREKKESFPLTVTSAQKNPTAFYLCASSYLGPGTDTQYFGPGTRLTVL.

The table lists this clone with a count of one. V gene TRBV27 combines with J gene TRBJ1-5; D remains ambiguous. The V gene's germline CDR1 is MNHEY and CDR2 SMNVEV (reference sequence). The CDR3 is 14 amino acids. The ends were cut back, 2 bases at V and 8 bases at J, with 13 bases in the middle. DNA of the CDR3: TGTGCCAGCAGTTTACTATGGGGAGTGGAGCCCCAGCATTTT. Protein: CASSLLWGVEPQHF.

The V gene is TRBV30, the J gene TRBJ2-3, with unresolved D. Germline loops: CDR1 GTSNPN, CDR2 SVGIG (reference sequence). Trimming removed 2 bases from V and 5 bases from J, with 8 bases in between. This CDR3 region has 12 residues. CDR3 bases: TGTGCCTGGAGTTTGTCTGGAGATACGCAGTATTTT. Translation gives CAWSLSGDTQYF.

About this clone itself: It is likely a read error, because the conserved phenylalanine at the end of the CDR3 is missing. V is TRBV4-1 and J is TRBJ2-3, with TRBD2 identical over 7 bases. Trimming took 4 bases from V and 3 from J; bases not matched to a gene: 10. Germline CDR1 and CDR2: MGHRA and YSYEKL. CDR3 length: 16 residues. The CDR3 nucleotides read TGCGCCAGCAGCCCGACATCCGGACTAGTAACAGATACGCAGTATCTT. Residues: CASSPTSGLVTDTQYL.

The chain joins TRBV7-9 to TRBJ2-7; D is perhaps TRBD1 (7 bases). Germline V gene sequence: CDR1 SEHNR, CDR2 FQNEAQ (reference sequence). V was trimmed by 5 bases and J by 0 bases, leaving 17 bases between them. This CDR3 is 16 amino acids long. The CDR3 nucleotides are TGTGCCAGCAGCCCTAACAGGGGAGGCATCTCCTACGAGCAGTACTTC. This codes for CASSPNRGGISYEQYF. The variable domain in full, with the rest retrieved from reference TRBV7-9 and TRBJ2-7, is DTGVSQNPRHKITKRGQNVTFRCDPISEHNRLYWYRQTLGQGPEFLTYFQNEAQLEKSRLLSDRFSAERPKGSFSTLEIQRTEQGDSAMYLCASSPNRGGISYEQYFGPGTRLTVT.

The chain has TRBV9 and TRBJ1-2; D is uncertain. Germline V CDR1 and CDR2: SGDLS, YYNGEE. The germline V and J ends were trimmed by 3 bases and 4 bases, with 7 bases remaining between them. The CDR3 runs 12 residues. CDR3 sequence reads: CASSAYSYGYTF. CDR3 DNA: TGTGCCAGCAGCGCCTACAGCTATGGCTACACCTTC.